A single TCR beta chain is shown here with its context. Antigen specificity is unknown. CDR1 is SNHLY and CDR2 is FYNNEI in the germline V gene. V lost 3 bases and J lost 1, with 19 bases in between. The CDR3 contains 18 residues. Using its own MiXCR run on the RT-PCR reads, TCRdb lists one record per CDR3 protein. The sample has hundreds of thousands of distinct CDR3 sequences, about a fifth seen once; the top ten hold roughly 10%. This record comes from a study of response to subunit inactivated influenza vaccine. The study's findings and limits: That few new T cells are recruited by each seasonal influenza vaccination was the authors' suggestion.

Material: PBMCs from blood, obtained about 19 months after vaccination. The sequence was collected from a man aged 50 to 69 who received an inactivated influenza vaccine. This rearrangement joins TRBV2 to TRBJ1-5; D is unclear. CDR3 residues: CASSDYGSLSWSNQPQHF. CDR3 in DNA: TGTGCCAGCAGTGATTACGGGTCTTTAAGCTGGAGCAATCAGCCCCAGCATTTT.